The clone carrying this TCR beta chain is labeled medium-sized. Its antigen is unidentified. This sample was included in a study of a mutant IDH1 vaccine in newly diagnosed glioma. Trimming shortened V by 1 base and J by 5 bases, and 14 bases separated the two germline ends. The germline V gene encodes CDR1 SEHNR and CDR2 FQNEAQ (reference sequence). This CDR3 is 15 amino acids long. Described time point: week 47, end of study. Vaccination comprised doses that each held 300 ug of mutant IDH1 20-mer peptide, plus topical imiquimod. Generated by immunoSEQ multiplex PCR, the TCRdb table keeps only in-frame clones and is missing some. The table includes approximately 25,000 clones, about 81% detected once.

The receptor's source is a middle-aged man with glioma. Some clones in this sample may be carry-over from other donors' samples. Sequencing used PBMCs, obtained from a glioma patient whose treatment included an IDH1 peptide vaccine. The rearrangement uses TRBV7-9 and TRBJ1-2; D may be TRBD1 (5 bases). The CDR3 nucleotides read TGTGCCAGCAGCTTAGTTGTCCAGGGCCGGTATGGCTACACCTTC. Its protein product is CASSLVVQGRYGYTF.